What follows are 23 T cell receptor beta chains derived from one specimen sequenced in a study of blood T cell repertoires in COVID-19. Assay: immunoSEQ multiplex PCR; the TCRdb copy retains only in-frame clones and omits some. The table records 400,000 to 550,000 clones, approximately 90% of them present only once. The sequencing input was peripheral blood. The receptors stem from a woman aged 25-40 years with acute or convalescent COVID-19.

This clone was recorded only once. The rearrangement links TRBV20-1 to TRBJ2-7, with TRBD2 identical over 7 bases. The CDR3 has 14 residues. With V trimmed by 3 bases and J by 4 bases, 9 bases remained unmatched. CDR1 DFQATT and CDR2 SNEGSKA come from the germline V gene (reference sequence). The CDR3 nucleotides are TGCAGTGCTAGTGCCGGGACTAATCTATACGAGCAGTACTTC. It specifies CSASAGTNLYEQYF.

The chain has TRBV6-5 and TRBJ1-2; D not certain. Trimming pared 0 bases from V and 0 bases from J, leaving 8 bases between. CDR3 length: 15 residues. Germline CDR1 reads MNHEY; CDR2 reads SVGAGI. CDR3 protein: CASSYSHSTNYGYTF. The CDR3 DNA reads as TGTGCCAGCAGTTACTCGCACAGTACTAACTATGGCTACACCTTC.

The chain joins TRBV7-9 to TRBJ2-2, with a tentative D call TRBD2 (6 bases). V was pared by 5 bases and J by 5 bases, with 18 bases between. This CDR3 is 16 amino acids long. In germline, CDR1 is SEHNR, CDR2 FQNEAQ (reference sequence). The chain's CDR3 is CASSIRWGVWTGELFF. The CDR3 DNA is TGTGCCAGCAGCATTCGGTGGGGGGTCTGGACCGGGGAGCTGTTTTTT.

The genes are TRBV5-1 and TRBJ2-7, with a tentative D call TRBD2 (6 bases). Trimming stripped 2 bases from V and 5 bases from J, with 17 bases between. Germline assignment: CDR1 SGHRS and CDR2 YFSETQ. This CDR3 has 15 amino acids. The CDR3, as DNA: TGCGCCAGCAGCTTACGGACACGGAGGGGAGACGAGCAGTACTTC. Translating gives CASSLRTRRGDEQYF.

V is TRBV4-1 and J is TRBJ2-7; D perhaps matches TRBD2 (6 bases). The CDR3 has 16 amino acids. Germline lookup yields CDR1 MGHRA and CDR2 YSYEKL. V was shortened by 4 bases and J by 2 bases, with 18 bases between the two germline ends. In nucleotides, the CDR3 is TGCGCCAGCAGCCCATTGGCGGGGAGCACTACCTACGAGCAGTACTTC. Amino acids: CASSPLAGSTTYEQYF.

This sequence joins TRBV5-4 and TRBJ2-3; 11 bases fit TRBD1. Germline V gene data show CDR1 as SGHNT and CDR2 as YYREEE (reference sequence). The V gene end was trimmed by 4 bases and the J gene end by 6 bases; junction bases not matched to a gene: 10. This CDR3 comprises 16 residues. CDR3 bases: TGTGCCAGCAGCGACGCGGACAGGGGGCGGGAGGATACGCAGTATTTT. This sequence encodes CASSDADRGREDTQYF.

This rearrangement joins TRBV7-8 to TRBJ2-7; D is uncertain. V was clipped by 5 bases and J by 1 base, with 12 bases between them. Germline lookup yields CDR1 SGHVS and CDR2 FQNEAQ. The CDR3 extends over 14 amino acids. Here the CDR3 DNA reads TGTGCCAGCAGCGCCACAGTTTTTTCCTACGAGCAGTACTTC. This encodes CASSATVFSYEQYF.

CDR3 DNA: TGTGCCAGCAGATCCCTACAGGAATTCACCCTCCACTTT. Amino acid sequence: CASRSLQEFTLHF. This chain links TRBV7-2 with TRBJ1-6; TRBD1 is a possible D gene (5 bases). CDR1 and CDR2 from the germline V gene are SGHTA and FQGNSA. The CDR3 length is 13 residues. The V end was cut by 6 bases, the J end by 14 bases, with 17 bases between.

The chain couples TRBV7-3 to TRBJ2-2; 7 positions match TRBD2. The CDR3 consists of 15 residues. Germline V gene sequence: CDR1 SGHTA, CDR2 FQGTGA. J gave up 5 bases and V 1 base, and 4 bases lay outside the gene matches. CDR3 sequence: CASSLSGGSTGELFF. In nucleotides, the CDR3 is TGTGCCAGCAGCTTAAGCGGGGGATCAACCGGGGAGCTGTTTTTT. Full variable domain (rest looked up from reference TRBV7-3 and TRBJ2-2): GAGVSQTPSNKVTEKGKYVELRCDPISGHTALYWYRQSLGQGPEFLIYFQGTGAADDSGLPNDRFFAVRPEGSVSTLKIQRTERGDSAVYLCASSLSGGSTGELFFGEGSRLTVL.

The chain is built from TRBV6-5 and TRBJ1-1, with no clear D. Germline V gene lookup returns CDR1 MNHEY and CDR2 SVGAGI. The CDR3 extends over 14 amino acids. The V and J ends lost 6 bases and 2 bases respectively, with 13 bases between them. The CDR3 reads CASSRNRVNTEAFF. In DNA, the CDR3 is TGTGCCAGCAGCAGAAATCGGGTTAACACTGAAGCTTTCTTT.

The V gene is TRBV11-2, the J gene TRBJ2-7, with 7 bases aligning to TRBD1. CDR3 length equals 16 residues. V lost 3 bases, J lost 2 bases, and 10 bases stayed unmatched. Germline CDR1 reads SGHAT; CDR2 reads FQNNGV. The CDR3 here is CASSFKQGIITYEQYF. Written as DNA, the CDR3 is TGTGCCAGCAGCTTCAAACAGGGGATTATTACCTACGAGCAGTACTTC.

This chain uses TRBV9 with TRBJ1-6; maybe TRBD1 (6 bases). Germline V gene lookup returns CDR1 SGDLS and CDR2 YYNGEE. The CDR3 consists of 16 residues. V dropped 0 bases and J dropped 6 bases, with 13 bases sitting between them. The CDR3 spells CASSVDAGAANSPLHF. The DNA for the CDR3 is TGTGCCAGCAGCGTAGATGCGGGGGCGGCTAATTCACCCCTCCACTTT.

This chain links TRBV15 with TRBJ1-2; D may be TRBD1 (5 bases). Germline loops: CDR1 LNHNV, CDR2 YYDKDF (reference sequence). The CDR3 sequence is 13 residues long. V dropped 6 bases and J dropped 5 bases, with 13 bases sitting between them. For the CDR3, the DNA is TGTGCCACCAGTGAGGCAGGGAATTATGGCTACACCTTC. This gives the protein CATSEAGNYGYTF.

The chain uses TRBV11-3 and TRBJ2-7; 9 nucleotides line up with TRBD2. V gave up 1 base and J gave up 2 bases; unmatched junction bases: 3. CDR1 is SGHNT and CDR2 is YENEEA in the germline V gene. The CDR3 totals 15 residues. CDR3 residues: CASSLASGETYEQYF. The CDR3 DNA reads as TGTGCCAGCAGCTTAGCTAGCGGGGAGACCTACGAGCAGTACTTC.

This chain joins TRBV28 and TRBJ1-1, with D tentatively TRBD1 (6 bases). Trimming took off 2 bases at V and 3 bases at J, with 7 bases between the two ends. In germline, CDR1 is MDHEN, CDR2 SYDVKM. This CDR3 is built from 13 residues. CDR3: CASSLGQHTEAFF. The CDR3 nucleotides read TGTGCCAGCAGTTTAGGACAGCACACTGAAGCTTTCTTT. The full variable domain, completed using reference TRBV28 and TRBJ1-1, is DVKVTQSSRYLVKRTGEKVFLECVQDMDHENMFWYRQDPGLGLRLIYFSYDVKMKEKGDIPEGYSVSREKKERFSLILESASTNQTSMYLCASSLGQHTEAFFGQGTRLTVV.

This chain connects TRBV12-3 or TRBV12-4 to TRBJ2-5; D remains ambiguous. The ends were cut back, 3 bases at V and 1 base at J, with 3 bases in the middle. CDR3 size: 12 residues. The CDR3 is CASSFIQETQYF. CDR3 sequence (DNA): TGTGCCAGCAGTTTTATCCAAGAGACCCAGTACTTC.

This clone was counted between two and nine times. The J gene is TRBJ1-2, the V gene TRBV7-2, with 8 bases aligning to TRBD1. The CDR3 spans 12 residues. The V gene's germline CDR1 is SGHTA and CDR2 FQGNSA. With 5 bases clipped from V and 8 bases from J, the junction kept 4 bases outside the gene matches. The CDR3 sequence: CASSGRDRGYTF. CDR3 sequence (DNA): TGTGCCAGCAGCGGACGGGACAGGGGCTACACCTTC.

V and J are TRBV7-9 and TRBJ2-3; the match to TRBD1 covers 9 bases. Germline values: CDR1 SEHNR, CDR2 FQNEAQ (reference sequence). CDR3 length: 16 residues. Trimming took 1 base from V and 7 from J; bases not matched to a gene: 9. The CDR3 DNA reads as TGTGCCAGCAGCTTAGAGACAGGGGGGACATCCTATACGCAGTATTTT. Amino acid sequence: CASSLETGGTSYTQYF.

The J gene is TRBJ2-2, the V gene TRBV5-6; 9 bases are a match to TRBD2. J was trimmed by 4 bases and V by 2 bases; bases with no gene match: 9. CDR1 and CDR2 (germline): SGHDT, YYEEEE. The CDR3 covers 17 residues. The CDR3 region is CASSFPIAGAVTGELFF. As DNA, the CDR3 is TGTGCCAGCAGCTTCCCCATAGCGGGGGCCGTCACCGGGGAGCTGTTTTTT.

The chain recombines TRBV27 with TRBJ1-4; 7 bases fit TRBD1. Germline CDR1 is MNHEY and CDR2 is SMNVEV (reference sequence). The CDR3 is 15 residues long. V trimming: 5 bases; J trimming: 5 bases; junction bases outside the gene matches: 8. The CDR3 spells CASSPTTGSNEKLFF. CDR3 DNA sequence: TGTGCCAGCAGTCCGACGACAGGGAGCAATGAAAAACTGTTTTTT.

The J gene is TRBJ2-7, the V gene TRBV15; tentatively, D is TRBD2 (7 bases). The V gene's germline CDR1 is LNHNV and CDR2 YYDKDF (reference sequence). Trimming stripped 1 base from V and 5 bases from J, with 18 bases between. The CDR3 is 16 residues long. This CDR3 reads CATSRGLDGGADEQYF. CDR3 in DNA: TGTGCCACCAGCAGAGGACTGGATGGGGGGGCTGACGAGCAGTACTTC. Filled out from reference TRBV15 and TRBJ2-7, the complete variable domain reads DAMVIQNPRYQVTQFGKPVTLSCSQTLNHNVMYWYQQKSSQAPKLLFHYYDKDFNNEADTPDNFQSRRPNTSFCFLDIRSPGLGDTAMYLCATSRGLDGGADEQYFGPGTRLTVT.

Note on this clone: Additional DNA sequences in this sample encode the identical CDR3. This rearrangement joins TRBV18 to TRBJ2-7; 11 bases line up with TRBD2. Germline CDR1 and CDR2: KGHSH and LQKENI. J gave up 1 base and V 3 bases, and 2 bases lay outside the gene matches. The CDR3 is 15 residues long. In nucleotides, the CDR3 is TGTGCCAGCTCACCCGGGACTAGCGGATCCTACGAGCAGTACTTC. Translating gives CASSPGTSGSYEQYF.

The CDR3 region is CASIARDSPNTIYF. In nucleotides, the CDR3 is TGTGCCAGTATAGCCCGGGACAGTCCAAACACCATATATTTT. The chain links TRBV28 to TRBJ1-3, with 7 bases lining up with TRBD1. This CDR3 comprises 14 residues. V lost 9 bases and J lost 6; bases outside the gene matches: 11. Germline CDR1 MDHEN, CDR2 SYDVKM.